This record covers a single T cell receptor (beta chain). What it binds is not known. The sample originates from a study of cytomegalovirus exposure and HLA in healthy donors. Study-wide background: Approximately 80 million unique TCRs, all from HLA-typed donors, were included in an early release of the data. Broader study findings: Earlier results showed most TCR beta V segments being productive about 90% or about 30% of the time.

Amplification used 60 Vbeta primers and 13 Jbeta primers. In the original processing: Among the unique TCR beta chains that a later analysis counted, about 81 million in all, roughly 11 million were shared. The assay was immunoSEQ multiplex PCR, and TCRdb's table has in-frame clones only and misses some. V, J and clone size reflect that table, while D and trimming were determined from the DNA. The data contain about 180,000 clones, around three quarters of them seen just once; the ten biggest clones take up less than 2.5%. The V end was cut by 3 bases, the J end by 4 bases, with 9 bases between. From germline, CDR1 is ENHRY and CDR2 SYGVKD. This CDR3 has 13 residues.

Input material: PBMCs. The genes are TRBV10-3 and TRBJ1-2; D ambiguous. This clonotype originated in a woman aged 30 to 39 in good health and CMV-seropositive. The CDR3 DNA reads as TGTGCCATCAGTGATAATGCGTTCTATGGCTACACCTTC. Translated: CAISDNAFYGYTF.